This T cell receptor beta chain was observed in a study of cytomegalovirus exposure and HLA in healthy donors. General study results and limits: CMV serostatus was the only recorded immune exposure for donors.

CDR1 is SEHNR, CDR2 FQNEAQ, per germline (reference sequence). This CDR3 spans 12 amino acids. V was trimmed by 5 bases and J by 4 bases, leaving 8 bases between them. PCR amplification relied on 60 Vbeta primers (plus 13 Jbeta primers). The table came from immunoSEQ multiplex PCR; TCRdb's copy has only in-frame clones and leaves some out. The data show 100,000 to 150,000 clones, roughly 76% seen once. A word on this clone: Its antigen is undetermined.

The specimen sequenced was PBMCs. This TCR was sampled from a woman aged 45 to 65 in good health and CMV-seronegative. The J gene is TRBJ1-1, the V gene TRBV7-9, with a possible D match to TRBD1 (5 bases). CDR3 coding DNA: TGTGCCAGCAGCCCGACAGCCACTGAAGCTTTCTTT. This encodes CASSPTATEAFF.